The 16 T cell receptor beta chains in this list originate from one sample, sequenced in a study of regulatory T cells in long-lasting Graves disease. In building TCR beta libraries, iRepertoire HTBI primers were used together with Arm-PCR of CDR3 regions. In TCRdb, the multiplex PCR reads were re-called with MiXCR into one record per CDR3 protein. The sample includes 350,000 to 550,000 distinct CDR3 sequences, roughly 15% of them seen just once. The time point denotes: newly diagnosed GD, antithyroid drugs for less than 3 months. Scientists built the TCR library using RNA that was extracted from PBMCs. A further study also used this sample, focusing on T cells in Graves' hyperthyroidism and ophthalmopathy.

This specimen consisted of peripheral blood mononuclear cells (PBMCs), obtained at new diagnosis, from a patient treated with antithyroid drugs. The source of these receptors is a woman aged 18-30 years with Graves disease.

This clonotype has a count of ten or more. This chain joins TRBV28 and TRBJ2-3; D ambiguous. V gave up 2 bases and J gave up 4 bases, with 7 bases separating them. CDR1 and CDR2 (germline): MDHEN, SYDVKM. This CDR3 region has 13 residues. The chain's CDR3 is CASSLITADTQYF. In DNA, the CDR3 is TGTGCCAGCAGTTTAATAACGGCAGATACGCAGTATTTT.

This clonotype was seen at least ten times. The V and J genes are TRBV20-1 and TRBJ1-2; D is undetermined. Germline loops: CDR1 DFQATT, CDR2 SNEGSKA (reference sequence). This CDR3 has 12 amino acids. V was cut by 1 base and J by 4 bases, with 7 bases left in between. The CDR3 loop reads CSARVGGYGYTF. DNA of the CDR3: TGCAGTGCTAGAGTTGGTGGCTATGGCTACACCTTC.

This clonotype occurred many times. This chain connects TRBV28 to TRBJ2-1; TRBD2 aligns across 9 bases. CDR1 MDHEN and CDR2 SYDVKM come from the germline V gene. V lost 6 bases and J lost 5; bases outside the gene matches: 14. The CDR3 spans 17 residues. CDR3 sequence (DNA): TGTGCCAGCAGCCTCGTAGCGGGAGCGGCAATTAACAATGAGCAGTTCTTC. This encodes CASSLVAGAAINNEQFF.

With respect to this clonotype: A far larger clone lies a single base away; this is likely a read error. The chain combines TRBV7-3 with TRBJ2-1, with a weak D call TRBD2 (5 bases). In germline, CDR1 is SGHTA, CDR2 FQGTGA. Trimming pared 4 bases from V and 10 bases from J, leaving 29 bases between. CDR3 length: 18 amino acids. CDR3 DNA sequence: TGTGCCAGCAGCTCCCAATCCCCCCTAGCAGCGAGCTATAGCGAGCAGTTCTTC. As protein: CASSSQSPLAASYSEQFF.

This clonotype was counted at least ten times. This chain links TRBV6-1 with TRBJ2-5; 9 bases are a match to TRBD1. Germline trimming cut 3 bases from V and 1 base from J; bases unmatched to any gene: 6. The CDR3 runs 16 residues. Germline CDR1 is MNHNS and CDR2 is SASEGT. Here the CDR3 reads CASSEALGQGQETQYF. DNA of the CDR3: TGTGCCAGCAGTGAGGCCCTGGGACAGGGCCAAGAGACCCAGTACTTC.

V gene TRBV6-1 combines with J gene TRBJ2-1, with 8 bases lining up with TRBD2. The CDR3 runs 16 residues. J lost 2 bases, V lost 8 bases, and 11 bases had no gene match. Germline loops: CDR1 MNHNS, CDR2 SASEGT. The chain's CDR3 is CASLTEREYPYNEQFF. The CDR3 DNA is TGTGCCAGCTTAACTGAGCGGGAGTACCCCTACAATGAGCAGTTCTTC.

The sample holds many counts of this clonotype. The chain joins TRBV3-1 to TRBJ2-1, with TRBD2 matching 7 bases. Unmatched junction bases numbered 6, after V lost 1 base and J lost 6 bases. The V gene's germline CDR1 is LGHDT and CDR2 YNNKEL (reference sequence). The CDR3 totals 15 residues. CDR3 sequence (DNA): TGTGCCAGCAGCCAAGCGGGAGGCTTCCCCAATGAGCAGTTCTTC. It codes for CASSQAGGFPNEQFF.

The rearrangement joins TRBV10-3 to TRBJ2-1; D is unclear. V was shortened by 2 bases and J by 4 bases, with 6 bases between the two germline ends. The CDR3 extends over 13 amino acids. The germline CDR1 and CDR2 sequences are ENHRY and SYGVKD. The DNA for the CDR3 is TGTGCCATCAGTGAGCCACTATACAATGAGCAGTTCTTC. This codes for CAISEPLYNEQFF.

The J gene is TRBJ2-7, the V gene TRBV7-8; 7 bases are shared with TRBD1. The ends lost 1 base at V and 4 bases at J; junction bases unmatched: 7. Germline V CDR1 and CDR2: SGHVS, FQNEAQ. The CDR3 has 15 amino acids. CDR3 in amino acids: CASSLVPGQQYEQYF. The CDR3 DNA is TGTGCCAGCAGCTTAGTGCCGGGACAGCAATACGAGCAGTACTTC. The whole variable domain, remainder taken from reference TRBV7-8 and TRBJ2-7, is GAGVSQSPRYKVAKRGQDVALRCDPISGHVSLFWYQQALGQGPEFLTYFQNEAQLDKSGLPSDRFFAERPEGSVSTLKIQRTQQEDSAVYLCASSLVPGQQYEQYFGPGTRLTVT.

Regarding this clonotype: Since a much larger clone is just one base distant, this may be a read error. This chain links TRBV6-2 or TRBV6-3 with TRBJ2-7, with D possibly being TRBD1 (6 bases). V lost 8 bases and J lost 4, with 15 bases in between. This CDR3 has 13 residues. The germline V gene has CDR1 MNHEY and CDR2 SVGEGT. This chain's CDR3 is CASRQGGVYEQYF. Written as DNA, the CDR3 is TGTGCCAGCCGCCAAGGGGGAGTGTACGAGCAGTACTTC.

This clonotype was recorded at least ten times. The rearrangement uses TRBV7-9 and TRBJ2-7; a weak D match, TRBD2 (6 bases). The CDR3 spans 17 residues. V dropped 0 bases and J dropped 0 bases, with 15 bases sitting between them. Per the germline V gene, CDR1 is SEHNR and CDR2 is FQNEAQ (reference sequence). This CDR3 reads CASSLAGKRASSYEQYF. The CDR3 nucleotides read TGTGCCAGCAGCTTAGCGGGGAAGCGGGCGAGCTCCTACGAGCAGTACTTC.

In this sample, this clonotype turned up a few times. This sequence joins TRBV7-3 and TRBJ2-3, with TRBD2 matching over 7 bases. The CDR3 runs to 15 residues. V shed 0 bases and J 6 bases; nucleotides not matched to a gene: 6. Germline V gene data show CDR1 as SGHTA and CDR2 as FQGTGA. The CDR3 DNA is TGTGCCAGCAGCTTAACGGGAGGGCCGGGTGATACGCAGTATTTT. It specifies CASSLTGGPGDTQYF.

This clonotype has only a few counts. The rearrangement links TRBV11-3 to TRBJ2-7; D gene unclear. CDR1 and CDR2 (germline): SGHNT, YENEEA. Trimming shortened V by 5 bases and J by 5 bases, and 10 bases separated the two germline ends. This CDR3 spans 12 amino acids. CDR3 sequence: CASSPVGDEQYF. The CDR3, as DNA: TGTGCCAGCAGCCCGGTCGGCGACGAGCAGTACTTC.

The chain combines TRBV6-4 with TRBJ2-7; D perhaps matches TRBD1 (6 bases). The CDR3 sequence is 19 residues long. Germline V gene data show CDR1 as MRHNA and CDR2 as SNTAGT. Deletions cut 2 bases from V and 3 bases from J, with 26 bases between. The CDR3 protein is CASSDGEPEGHSLLYEQYF. The CDR3 coding sequence is TGTGCCAGCAGTGACGGCGAACCTGAGGGACATTCTTTACTCTACGAGCAGTACTTC.

This clonotype was observed many times. This chain links TRBV30 with TRBJ1-2, with 7 positions matching TRBD1. The CDR3 runs to 14 residues. J lost 2 bases, V lost 4 bases, and 7 bases had no gene match. Germline V gives CDR1 GTSNPN, CDR2 SVGIG (reference sequence). CDR3 loop: CAWTPGTANYGYTF. In DNA form, the CDR3 reads TGTGCCTGGACCCCTGGGACAGCCAACTATGGCTACACCTTC.

This clonotype was detected a few times. The V and J genes are TRBV20-1 and TRBJ1-1, with D possibly being TRBD1 (5 bases). V lost 6 bases and J 5 bases, leaving 16 bases between the germline ends. The CDR3 is 13 amino acids. The germline CDR1 and CDR2 sequences are DFQATT and SNEGSKA (reference sequence). CDR3 DNA: TGCAGTGCCATAACAGGATTAGCGACTGAAGCTTTCTTT. Translating it yields CSAITGLATEAFF.